This record covers a single T cell receptor beta chain. The data stem from a study of technical replicates of blood from a few donors. The V end was cut by 3 bases, the J end by 0 bases, with 19 bases between. The CDR3 extends over 19 amino acids. Per germline, CDR1 SGHRS and CDR2 YFSETQ. TCRdb's table, derived via immunoSEQ multiplex PCR, lists solely in-frame clones and lacks some. Among about 82,000 clones listed, approximately 90% were seen once. The chain employs TRBV5-1 and TRBJ2-6; D is possibly TRBD2 (5 bases). The specimen was T cells isolated from PBMCs. The clonotype comes from a human donor in good health. CDR3 DNA sequence: TGCGCCAGCAGCTCAGGACTGCCTACCCTCTTCTCTGGGGCCAACGTCCTGACTTTC. Residues: CASSSGLPTLFSGANVLTF.